The 10 T cell receptor beta chains listed next were all sequenced from one sample in a study of T cells expressing NK-cell markers. TCRdb reanalyzed the 5' RACE reads, giving one entry per CDR3 protein sequence and no DNA. The specimen's table records 500,000 to 600,000 distinct CDR3 sequences. Source material: blood T cells: a sorted CD56 or NKG2C T cell subset, CD4+ or CD8+ T cells, or bulk PBMC T cells (not recorded which). Receptors were obtained from a young man in good health.

The chain carries TRBV11-2 and TRBJ2-1; TCRdb returns TRBD1, unconfirmable since there is no DNA. Germline CDR1 is SGHAT and CDR2 is FQNNGV. There are 16 residues in the CDR3. The CDR3: CASSIRPDRDFHEQFF.

The chain links TRBV5-1 to TRBJ1-3; TCRdb selects TRBD1, and the lack of DNA leaves this call unchecked. CDR3 size: 14 residues. The germline V gene encodes CDR1 SGHRS and CDR2 YFSETQ. The chain's CDR3 is CASMRGSSGNTIYF.

The chain recombines TRBV12-3 or TRBV12-4 with TRBJ2-5; the TCRdb D gene call, TRBD2, has no DNA to confirm it. This CDR3 contains 16 residues. CDR3 residues: CASSLMGSKEVETQYF.

This sequence joins TRBV12-3 or TRBV12-4 and TRBJ2-3. The CDR3 length is 12 residues. CDR3: CASSPMTLPQYF.

V and J are TRBV6-1 and TRBJ1-2; lacking DNA, the TRBD1 call made by TCRdb goes unchecked. The CDR3 is 13 residues long. Per germline, CDR1 MNHNS and CDR2 SASEGT. CDR3 amino acids: CAFRDTQHYGYTF.

The chain carries TRBV12-3 or TRBV12-4 and TRBJ2-1; there is no DNA to check the TCRdb D call of TRBD1. The CDR3 runs 13 residues. CDR3 residues: CASSLKGQGEQFF.

The J gene is TRBJ2-2, the V gene TRBV5-6; TCRdb reports TRBD2, a call that lacks DNA to check it against. CDR1 SGHDT and CDR2 YYEEEE come from the germline V gene. The CDR3 spans 13 residues. CDR3 loop: CASSWSSPGELFF.

The V and J genes are TRBV4-2 and TRBJ2-7. Germline CDR1 is LGHNA and CDR2 is YNFKEQ. This CDR3 spans 16 amino acids. CDR3 residues: CASSQVASGATYEQYF.

The chain recombines TRBV29-1 with TRBJ2-1; the D call of TRBD1 rests on TCRdb alone, since no DNA is present to check it. Germline values: CDR1 SQVTM, CDR2 ANQGSEA. The CDR3 has 14 amino acids. CDR3 sequence reads: CSGNRGIGNNEQFF.

The chain carries TRBV12-3 or TRBV12-4 and TRBJ1-2; checking the TCRdb D call of TRBD1 is not possible without DNA. This CDR3 contains 13 residues. This CDR3 is CASGPTGNYGYTF.